The next 11 T cell receptor beta chains were all read from a single sample in a study of blood T cells in healthy people across ages. Combining a sample-barcoded 5' primer with a J-beta primer mix, a second PCR ran for about 6 to 11 cycles. TCRdb re-analysed the 5' RACE reads in MiXCR, keeping a single row per CDR3 protein. The sample contains approximately 850,000 distinct CDR3 sequences, roughly 44% of which appear only once. The sequenced sample was blood. Every receptor here comes from a man aged 60 to 75 in good health.

This clonotype was seen only a few times. This chain connects TRBV10-3 to TRBJ1-2, with 10 bases fitting TRBD1. The CDR3 has 16 residues. J was trimmed by 7 bases and V by 2 bases; bases with no gene match: 10. The V gene's germline CDR1 is ENHRY and CDR2 SYGVKD. This chain's CDR3 is CAISENTGTGVGGYTF. Here the CDR3 DNA reads TGTGCCATCAGTGAGAATACCGGGACAGGGGTTGGTGGCTACACCTTC.

The chain links TRBV20-1 to TRBJ2-5; TRBD2 matches at 16 bases. The V gene end was trimmed by 5 bases and the J gene end by 5 bases; junction bases not matched to a gene: 8. Germline lookup yields CDR1 DFQATT and CDR2 SNEGSKA (reference sequence). CDR3 size: 16 residues. The chain's CDR3 is CSAYGTSGGAQETQYF. For the CDR3, the DNA is TGCAGTGCTTACGGGACTAGCGGGGGGGCCCAGGAGACCCAGTACTTC.

This clonotype was seen a few times. The chain uses TRBV20-1 and TRBJ1-6, with D possibly matching TRBD1 (6 bases). V shed 5 bases and J shed 4 bases, with 12 bases lying between them. CDR1 and CDR2 (germline): DFQATT, SNEGSKA (reference sequence). The CDR3 extends over 14 amino acids. CDR3 amino acids: CSAFDRSYNSPLHF. The CDR3, as DNA: TGCAGTGCTTTTGACAGGAGTTATAATTCACCCCTCCACTTT.

As concerns this clonotype: Its ends do not fully match the called genes, so a read error is possible. This sequence joins TRBV4-1 and TRBJ1-5; D gene ambiguous. This CDR3 contains 16 residues. Germline CDR1 reads MGHRA; CDR2 reads YSYEKL. CDR3 in DNA: TGCGCCAGCGGCCAAGAAAGGCAGTATAGCAATCAGCCCCAGCATTTT. Protein: CASGQERQYSNQPQHF.

The sample holds a few counts of this clonotype. DNA of the CDR3: TGTGCCAGCAGTCCCGACAGAGGATCGAATCGGGGCTACACCTTC. It is translated as CASSPDRGSNRGYTF. This sequence joins TRBV2 and TRBJ1-2, with D maybe TRBD1 (5 bases). V was trimmed by 5 bases and J by 8 bases, leaving 21 bases between them. Germline V gene lookup returns CDR1 SNHLY and CDR2 FYNNEI. This CDR3 has 15 amino acids.

The gene calls are TRBV29-1 and TRBJ1-2; unclear D gene. Germline CDR1 and CDR2: SQVTM and ANQGSEA. The CDR3 contains 12 residues. Trimming shortened V by 6 bases and J by 0 bases, and 8 bases separated the two germline ends. CDR3 in DNA: TGCAGCGTCGAGTTAGCTAACTATGGCTACACCTTC. Translating gives CSVELANYGYTF.

V gene TRBV3-1 combines with J gene TRBJ2-4; D remains ambiguous. Matching the DNA end better, TRBJ2-7 makes the J call doubtful. Per the germline V gene, CDR1 is LGHDT and CDR2 is YNNKEL (reference sequence). The CDR3 is made up of 14 amino acids. CDR3: CASSHQWTPDEQYF. CDR3 DNA sequence: TGTGCCAGCAGCCACCAATGGACCCCCGACGAGCAGTACTTC.

This clonotype was seen only a few times. One end of the junction varies from germline; a read error may be responsible. J is TRBJ1-5 and V is TRBV20-1, with no clear D. CDR1 is DFQATT and CDR2 is SNEGSKA in the germline V gene (reference sequence). This CDR3 spans 13 amino acids. CDR3 coding DNA: TGCAGTGCCAGAGACTTGAATGATCAGCCCCAGCATTTT. Amino acid sequence: CSARDLNDQPQHF.

This clonotype was observed a handful of times. J is TRBJ2-1 and V is TRBV4-3; 11 bases are a match to TRBD2. The J segment lost 7 bases and the V segment lost 4 bases, leaving 9 bases of the junction unmatched. CDR1 and CDR2 (germline): LGHNA, YSLEER. This CDR3 contains 16 residues. This CDR3 reads CASSPVAGGLVNEQFF. CDR3 sequence (DNA): TGCGCCAGCAGCCCCGTAGCGGGGGGGCTGGTGAATGAGCAGTTCTTC.

The count of this clonotype is one. This rearrangement joins TRBV7-2 to TRBJ1-1; D is undetermined. Deletions cut 2 bases from V and 7 bases from J, with 8 bases between. Germline CDR1 is SGHTA and CDR2 is FQGNSA. The CDR3 has 12 residues. DNA of the CDR3: TGTGCCAGCAGCTTACTCAAGTATGAAGCTTTCTTT. Protein product: CASSLLKYEAFF.

This rearrangement joins TRBV27 to TRBJ2-5, with D possibly TRBD2 on 6 matching bases. V gave up 4 bases and J gave up 1 base, with 13 bases separating them. This CDR3 has 15 residues. Per the germline V gene, CDR1 is MNHEY and CDR2 is SMNVEV (reference sequence). The CDR3 sequence: CASSSGVPPQETQYF. DNA for the CDR3: TGTGCCAGCAGTTCGGGGGTACCACCCCAAGAGACCCAGTACTTC.